The clone carrying this T cell receptor beta chain was seen once. Its antigen is not known. Other DNA sequences within the sample encode an identical CDR3. Using immunoSEQ multiplex PCR, the repertoire was profiled, and TCRdb retains in-frame clones only, with some absent. This sample has 2 million to 2.5 million clones; 93% occur once, and the top ten carry approximately 0.4%. With V trimmed by 2 bases and J by 1 base, 1 base remained unmatched. The CDR3 is 15 amino acids. Germline CDR1 reads KGHSH; CDR2 reads LQKENI. This entry is derived from a study of shared clonotypes between healthy human individuals. At the level of the study: A donor's plate count was three for CD4 naive and three for CD4 memory; CD8 naive had two and CD8 memory one.

Findings and caveats of the study: Sampling included only blood; tissue repertoires likely differ. Generation probability values for non-shared clonotypes were lower than those for clonotypes shared by all four donors.

The sequence was collected from a man aged 18 to 30 in good health. Some clones in this sample may be carry-over from other donors' samples. The genes are TRBV18 and TRBJ1-2; TRBD1 agrees at 10 bases. The sample comprised naive CD4+ T cells from PBMCs. Indicated subset: CD45RA+ positively selected. The CDR3 is CASSPGQGGNYGYTF. CDR3 nucleotides: TGTGCCAGCTCACCAGGACAGGGGGGTAACTATGGCTACACCTTC.